This T cell receptor (beta chain) was recovered during a study of T-cell reconstitution after alpha-beta-depleted transplantation in children. A library of TCRbeta sequences, prepared with unique molecular identifiers, was generated. TCRdb reprocessed the PCR reads via MiXCR and lists one record per CDR3 protein. This table holds approximately 500,000 distinct CDR3 sequences, 20% to 30% found once. There are 16 residues in the CDR3. Germline assignment: CDR1 MGHRA and CDR2 YSYEKL. V gave up 1 base and J gave up 8 bases; unmatched junction bases: 8. The gene calls are TRBV4-1 and TRBJ2-1; the match to TRBD2 covers 10 bases. The receptor was derived from a boy in the first two years of life with Wiskott-Aldrich syndrome, due to receive a stem cell transplant. The source material was PBMCs, sampled before TCRalphabeta/CD19-depleted stem cell transplant. The DNA of the CDR3 is TGCGCCAGCAGCCAAGTTCTGAGCGGGAGGGTCTATGAGCAGTTCTTC. It codes for CASSQVLSGRVYEQFF.